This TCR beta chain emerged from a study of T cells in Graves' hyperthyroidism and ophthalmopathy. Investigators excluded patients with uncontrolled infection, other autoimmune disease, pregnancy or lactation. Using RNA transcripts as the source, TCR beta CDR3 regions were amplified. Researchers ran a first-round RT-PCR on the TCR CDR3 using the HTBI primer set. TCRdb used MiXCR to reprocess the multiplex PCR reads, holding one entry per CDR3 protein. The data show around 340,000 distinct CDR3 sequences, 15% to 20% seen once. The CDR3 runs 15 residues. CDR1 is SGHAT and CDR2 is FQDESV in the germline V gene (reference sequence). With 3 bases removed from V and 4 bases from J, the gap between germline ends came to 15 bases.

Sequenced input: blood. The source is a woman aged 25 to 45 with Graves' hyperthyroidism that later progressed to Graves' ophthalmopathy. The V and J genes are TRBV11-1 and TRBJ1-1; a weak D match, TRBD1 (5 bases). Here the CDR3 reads CASSFGGGRSTEAFF. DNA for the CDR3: TGTGCCAGCAGCTTTGGCGGGGGACGGAGCACTGAAGCTTTCTTT.